The source of this T cell receptor beta chain is a study of blood T cell repertoires in COVID-19. Study background: Acute and convalescent COVID-19 samples came from the United States, Italy and Spain.

Sequencing was performed with immunoSEQ multiplex PCR; in TCRdb, only in-frame clones are kept and a portion is missing. The table has 200,000 to 250,000 clones, roughly 80% seen once. The CDR3 consists of 13 residues. V shed 2 bases and J 4 bases; nucleotides not matched to a gene: 2. Germline CDR1 SGHTA, CDR2 FQGNSA. The sample comprised peripheral blood. The source is a young woman with acute or convalescent COVID-19. This rearrangement joins TRBV7-2 to TRBJ2-7, with TRBD1 identical over 7 bases. The CDR3 nucleotides are TGTGCCAGCAGCTTACAGACAGGGTACGAGCAGTACTTC. Protein: CASSLQTGYEQYF.